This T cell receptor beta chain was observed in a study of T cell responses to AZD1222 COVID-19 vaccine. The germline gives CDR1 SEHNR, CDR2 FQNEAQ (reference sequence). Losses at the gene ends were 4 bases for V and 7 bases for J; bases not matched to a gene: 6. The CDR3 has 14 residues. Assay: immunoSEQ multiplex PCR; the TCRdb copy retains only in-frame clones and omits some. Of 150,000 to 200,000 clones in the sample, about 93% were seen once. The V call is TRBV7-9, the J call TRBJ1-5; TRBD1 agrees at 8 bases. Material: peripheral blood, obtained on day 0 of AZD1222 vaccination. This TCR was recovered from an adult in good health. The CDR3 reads CASSSQGAGQPQHF. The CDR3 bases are TGTGCCAGCAGCTCCCAGGGGGCTGGGCAGCCCCAGCATTTT.